What follows is one T cell receptor (beta chain) and its context. TCRbeta library preparation incorporated unique molecular identifiers. TCRdb analysed the PCR reads with MiXCR anew, one entry per CDR3 protein. Of 700,000 to 950,000 distinct CDR3 sequences in the sample, less than 20% are singletons; the top ten hold roughly 5%. The germline V and J ends were trimmed by 3 bases and 6 bases, with 14 bases remaining between them. The CDR3 has 14 residues. The entry originates in a study of T-cell reconstitution after alpha-beta-depleted transplantation in children. The chain has TRBV12-3 or TRBV12-4 and TRBJ1-2; possibly TRBD1 for D (6 bases). Source: PBMCs, mostly from graft donor cells, taken 360 days after TCRalphabeta/CD19-depleted stem cell transplant. The sequence was collected from a male patient younger than 18 who had a stem cell transplant for acute lymphoblastic leukemia, so the T cells may come from the graft donor. CDR3 DNA: TGTGCCAGCAGTTTCTCGGCAGGGGTAAATGGCTACACCTTC. Translation gives CASSFSAGVNGYTF.